This passage covers 15 T cell receptor beta chains from one sample sequenced in a study of identical twins. TCRdb re-analysed the 5' RACE reads in MiXCR, keeping a single row per CDR3 protein. The data show roughly 190,000 distinct CDR3 sequences, with 15% seen just once and around 40% held by the top ten. This same sample was also part of a study on T cells expressing NK-cell markers.

The material sequenced was CD8+ T cells sorted from blood. The origin of the receptors is a woman aged 18-29 years in good health.

The gene calls are TRBV12-3 or TRBV12-4 and TRBJ2-7; tentatively, D is TRBD2 (5 bases). V lost 6 bases to trimming and J lost 4 bases, with 10 bases between them. CDR3 length equals 12 residues. CDR3 bases: TGTGCCAGCAGCTCCGGGATTTACGAGCAGTACTTC. It translates to CASSSGIYEQYF.

This clonotype came up many times. CDR3 sequence (DNA): TGCAGTGCCTTAGGACCGGGACTAGCGGGTTGGGATGAGCAGTTCTTC. Amino acid sequence: CSALGPGLAGWDEQFF. The chain carries TRBV20-1 and TRBJ2-1, with 12 bases matching TRBD2. CDR1 and CDR2 (germline): DFQATT, SNEGSKA (reference sequence). Trimming removed 6 bases from V and 8 bases from J; junction bases left unmatched: 14. This CDR3 is built from 16 residues.

The chain is built from TRBV6-2 or TRBV6-3 and TRBJ2-7; unclear D gene. Germline values: CDR1 MNHEY, CDR2 SVGEGT. V lost 6 bases, J lost 3 bases, and 18 bases lay in between. The CDR3 spans 15 residues. CDR3 bases: TGTGCCAGCAGGCTGGGAAAATTGAACAACTACGAGCAGTACTTC. Encoded protein: CASRLGKLNNYEQYF.

Only a few counts were recorded for this clonotype. Mismatch with germline at one junction end may stem from a read error. The gene calls are TRBV12-3 or TRBV12-4 and TRBJ2-1, with D possibly TRBD2 on 6 matching bases. The CDR3 runs 18 residues. The DNA of the CDR3 is TGTGCCTGCAGTCCCCTAGCGCGGGATGTACCCCCCTACAATGAGCAGTTCTTC. The encoded protein is CACSPLARDVPPYNEQFF.

V gene TRBV7-9 combines with J gene TRBJ2-7; weak D call: TRBD1 (6 bases). Germline lookup yields CDR1 SEHNR and CDR2 FQNEAQ (reference sequence). CDR3 length: 15 amino acids. Trimming pared 3 bases from V and 6 bases from J, leaving 18 bases between. The CDR3 spells CASSLPAGVVLEQYF. CDR3 DNA: TGTGCCAGCAGCTTGCCCGCAGGGGTGGTCCTCGAGCAGTACTTC.

V gene TRBV9 combines with J gene TRBJ2-1; 7 nucleotides agree with TRBD1. Trimming took 3 bases from V and 0 from J; bases not matched to a gene: 9. CDR3 length: 17 amino acids. Germline values: CDR1 SGDLS, CDR2 YYNGEE. The CDR3 loop reads CASSETGTLSSYNEQFF. Written as DNA, the CDR3 is TGTGCCAGCAGCGAGACAGGGACCCTGAGCTCCTACAATGAGCAGTTCTTC.

The chain links TRBV29-1 to TRBJ2-7; 9 bases are a match to TRBD1. The ends lost 6 bases at V and 7 bases at J; junction bases unmatched: 7. The CDR3 spans 12 residues. Germline V gene data show CDR1 as SQVTM and CDR2 as ANQGSEA. This chain's CDR3 is CSVPGQGLEQYF. DNA for the CDR3: TGCAGCGTACCGGGACAGGGCCTAGAGCAGTACTTC.

This clonotype was counted between two and nine times. The genes are TRBV9 and TRBJ2-7; D possibly uses TRBD1 or TRBD2 (7 bases each). V lost 5 bases and J 3 bases, leaving 18 bases between the germline ends. The CDR3 is 15 amino acids. Germline CDR1 is SGDLS and CDR2 is YYNGEE. CDR3 in DNA: TGTGCCAGCAGTGAAGGGGGGGACAGAATCTACGAGCAGTACTTC. This codes for CASSEGGDRIYEQYF.

This clonotype was observed a few times. The V and J genes are TRBV5-1 and TRBJ2-5; D ambiguous. This CDR3 has 14 residues. V was pared by 4 bases and J by 2 bases, with 12 bases between. CDR1 and CDR2 from the germline V gene are SGHRS and YFSETQ. CDR3 nucleotides: TGCGCCAGCAGCGTTCATAGCCTGCAAGAGACCCAGTACTTC. It yields the protein CASSVHSLQETQYF.

This clonotype occurred a few times. The CDR3 loop is CAGRGGYTF. The CDR3 nucleotides read TGTGCCGGACGAGGCGGCTACACCTTC. The chain recombines TRBV21-1 with TRBJ1-2. TRBV21-1 is shown as a pseudogene. This CDR3 is 9 amino acids long.

The V gene is TRBV11-2, the J gene TRBJ2-5, with 9 bases fitting TRBD2. Germline CDR1 reads SGHAT; CDR2 reads FQNNGV. The CDR3 extends over 13 amino acids. Trimming took 3 bases from V and 5 from J; bases not matched to a gene: 1. The CDR3 DNA follows: TGTGCCAGCAGCTTGGGGACTAGCGAGACCCAGTACTTC. This sequence encodes CASSLGTSETQYF.

Ten or more counts support this clonotype. The chain is built from TRBV29-1 and TRBJ2-2; D perhaps matches TRBD1 (6 bases). This CDR3 has 13 residues. V shed 7 bases and J shed 2 bases, with 11 bases lying between them. Looked up from germline, CDR1 is SQVTM and CDR2 is ANQGSEA. The DNA of the CDR3 is TGCAGCGCATCGGACAGAAACACCGGGGAGCTGTTTTTT. Its translation is CSASDRNTGELFF.

The table lists this clonotype with a few counts. A single base separates this from a much larger clone, so it may be a read error. The J gene is TRBJ2-5, the V gene TRBV11-3; 9 positions match TRBD1. The V segment lost 8 bases and the J segment 6 bases; nucleotides outside the gene matches: 13. This CDR3 region has 15 residues. The V gene's germline CDR1 is SGHNT and CDR2 YENEEA. The CDR3 DNA reads as TGTGCCAGCGGCCACCGGGACAGGGTCAGGAAGACCCAGTACTTC. It translates to CASGHRDRVRKTQYF.

The rearrangement uses TRBV13 and TRBJ2-7, with D unresolved. Between the trimmed V and J ends, which lost 6 bases and 2 bases, there was a span of 8 bases. Germline V gene data show CDR1 as PRHDT and CDR2 as FYEKMQ (reference sequence). The CDR3 spans 12 residues. The CDR3 spells CASSLRTYEQYF. In DNA form, the CDR3 reads TGTGCCAGCAGTCTTCGGACCTACGAGCAGTACTTC. Full variable domain (rest looked up from reference TRBV13 and TRBJ2-7): AAGVIQSPRHLIKEKRETATLKCYPIPRHDTVYWYQQGPGQDPQFLISFYEKMQSDKGSIPDRFSAQQFSDYHSELNMSSLELGDSALYFCASSLRTYEQYFGPGTRLTVT.

This clonotype was found a few times. The gene calls are TRBV7-9 and TRBJ1-1, with a possible D match to TRBD1 (6 bases). The CDR3 extends over 16 amino acids. Germline V gene sequence: CDR1 SEHNR, CDR2 FQNEAQ (reference sequence). Deletions cut 5 bases from V and 6 bases from J, with 22 bases between. CDR3 loop: CASSNLRGVGAAEAFF. The CDR3 region has the DNA TGTGCCAGCAGCAACCTCCGGGGCGTGGGGGCGGCTGAAGCTTTCTTT.